The 17 T cell receptor beta chains in this list originate from one sample, sequenced in a study of T cells after yellow fever vaccination. TCRdb reprocessed the 5' RACE reads via MiXCR and lists one record per CDR3 protein. The profile covers 250,000 to 300,000 distinct CDR3 sequences, with about an eighth appearing a single time and about 0.51% taken by the ten largest. Specimen: CD4+ T cells sorted from PBMCs, collected 45 days after the yellow fever booster vaccination. The receptors stem from a man aged 30-40 years who received the YFV17D yellow fever vaccine.

The chain carries TRBV27 and TRBJ2-5; the D is unclear. This CDR3 is built from 15 residues. Germline loops: CDR1 MNHEY, CDR2 SMNVEV (reference sequence). V dropped 6 bases and J dropped 1 base, with 15 bases sitting between them. The CDR3 DNA reads as TGTGCCAGCAGCCTGACTCCCTGGTCCCAAGAGACCCAGTACTTC. Translation gives CASSLTPWSQETQYF.

There are many counts of this clonotype. The J gene is TRBJ1-5, the V gene TRBV18; D might be TRBD1 (5 bases). CDR1 is KGHSH and CDR2 is LQKENI in the germline V gene. The V gene lost 1 base and the J gene lost 3 bases, with 10 bases spanning the gap. The CDR3 has 15 residues. CDR3: CASSPLRVDNQPQHF. The CDR3 DNA is TGTGCCAGCTCACCACTCAGGGTGGACAATCAGCCCCAGCATTTT.

This clonotype was detected only a few times. This chain connects TRBV5-5 to TRBJ2-7, with 7 bases matching TRBD1. With 1 base clipped from V and 6 bases from J, the junction kept 4 bases outside the gene matches. The CDR3 is 13 residues long. CDR1 is SGHKS and CDR2 is YYEKEE in the germline V gene (reference sequence). The CDR3, as DNA: TGTGCCAGCAGCTTGACAGGGGCCGGCGAGCAGTACTTC. Translation: CASSLTGAGEQYF.

The chain combines TRBV12-3 or TRBV12-4 with TRBJ2-3, with D hard to call. The CDR3 sequence is 13 residues long. V lost 3 bases, J lost 7 bases, and 11 bases lay in between. CDR3 DNA: TGTGCCAGCAGTTTTATCTTATTCTATACGCAGTATTTT. It codes for CASSFILFYTQYF.

This clonotype was observed a few times. The chain recombines TRBV7-2 with TRBJ2-7; tentatively, D is TRBD1 (7 bases). With 8 bases removed from V and 0 bases from J, the gap between germline ends came to 14 bases. The CDR3 has 14 residues. Germline V lookup: CDR1 SGHTA, CDR2 FQGNSA. The CDR3 sequence: CASLRDRYSYEQYF. The CDR3 region has the DNA TGTGCCAGCTTGCGGGACAGATACTCCTACGAGCAGTACTTC.

V gene TRBV20-1 combines with J gene TRBJ1-1, with D perhaps TRBD1 (5 bases). The V gene's germline CDR1 is DFQATT and CDR2 SNEGSKA (reference sequence). The CDR3 sequence is 14 residues long. The ends were cut back, 0 bases at V and 3 bases at J, with 11 bases in the middle. Here the CDR3 DNA reads TGCAGTGCTAGAGATCCGGGGACGGACACTGAAGCTTTCTTT. It translates to CSARDPGTDTEAFF.

This CDR3 is CASSPWEAKNIQYF. CDR3 nucleotide sequence: TGTGCCAGCAGCCCTTGGGAAGCCAAAAACATTCAGTACTTC. This chain links TRBV7-2 with TRBJ2-4; D unclear. Germline CDR1 and CDR2: SGHTA and FQGNSA. The CDR3 runs to 14 residues. Trimming removed 5 bases at V and 0 bases at J, with 8 bases between.

The V call is TRBV19, the J call TRBJ2-3, with 7 nucleotides matching TRBD1. J gave up 4 bases and V 7 bases, and 8 bases lay outside the gene matches. From germline, CDR1 is LNHDA and CDR2 SQIVND (reference sequence). The CDR3 loop spans 14 amino acids. CDR3 DNA: TGTGCCAGTACGACAGGGAGAGATGCAGATACGCAGTATTTT. Residues: CASTTGRDADTQYF.

A few counts support this clonotype. This chain links TRBV20-1 with TRBJ2-3, with D perhaps given as TRBD1 or TRBD2 (5 bases each). This CDR3 is 13 amino acids long. Germline V gene data show CDR1 as DFQATT and CDR2 as SNEGSKA (reference sequence). Trimming removed 8 bases at V and 5 bases at J, with 17 bases between. The CDR3, as DNA: TGCAGTCCCTCTGGGGGAGTAGGAGATACGCAGTATTTT. It is translated as CSPSGGVGDTQYF.

The chain combines TRBV19 with TRBJ1-5, with 7 positions matching TRBD1. The trim removed 6 bases at V and 2 bases at J, leaving 10 bases unmatched. In germline, CDR1 is LNHDA, CDR2 SQIVND (reference sequence). This CDR3 region has 16 residues. This CDR3 is CASSPPDGQGNQPQHF. CDR3 sequence (DNA): TGTGCCAGTAGCCCCCCTGACGGACAGGGCAATCAGCCCCAGCATTTT.

This clonotype came up many times. J is TRBJ2-4 and V is TRBV7-2; D could derive from TRBD1 or TRBD2 (6 bases each). The germline V and J ends were trimmed by 3 bases and 6 bases, with 9 bases remaining between them. Germline CDR1 is SGHTA and CDR2 is FQGNSA. There are 13 residues in the CDR3. The CDR3 sequence: CASSLEGGNIQYF. In nucleotides, the CDR3 is TGTGCCAGCAGCTTGGAGGGGGGAAACATTCAGTACTTC.

Only a few counts were recorded for this clonotype. The chain recombines TRBV24-1 with TRBJ2-1, with 9 bases aligning to TRBD1. V shed 3 bases and J 6 bases; nucleotides not matched to a gene: 8. The germline gives CDR1 KGHDR, CDR2 SFDVKD. The CDR3 sequence is 16 residues long. The chain's CDR3 is CATSDPSRDRVNEQFF. The CDR3 bases are TGTGCCACCAGTGATCCGAGCCGGGACAGGGTCAATGAGCAGTTCTTC.

V usage is TRBV6-5 and J usage is TRBJ2-7; 7 positions agree with TRBD1. CDR1 is MNHEY, CDR2 SVGAGI, per germline. The ends lost 6 bases at V and 2 bases at J; junction bases unmatched: 10. The CDR3 length is 15 residues. The CDR3 sequence: CASSPLFRGTYEQYF. Written as DNA, the CDR3 is TGTGCCAGCAGCCCCCTTTTCAGGGGGACCTACGAGCAGTACTTC.

At least ten counts were recorded for this clonotype. The V gene is TRBV7-2, the J gene TRBJ2-3, with D unclear. Deletions cut 5 bases from V and 2 bases from J, with 5 bases between. The length of the CDR3 is 12 residues. Germline values: CDR1 SGHTA, CDR2 FQGNSA. The CDR3 nucleotides read TGTGCCAGCAGCCGGATCACAGATACGCAGTATTTT. Its protein is CASSRITDTQYF.

The rearrangement uses TRBV6-2 or TRBV6-3 and TRBJ2-1; D unclear. V dropped 4 bases and J dropped 10 bases, with 8 bases sitting between them. Germline V gene sequence: CDR1 MNHEY, CDR2 SVGEGT. The CDR3 consists of 11 residues. The CDR3 nucleotides are TGTGCCAGCAGTTCCTTCGAGGAGCAGTTCTTC. Amino acids: CASSSFEEQFF.

The rearrangement joins TRBV6-5 to TRBJ1-2, with a weak D call TRBD1 (6 bases). The CDR3 has 13 residues. Trimming took off 2 bases at V and 4 bases at J, with 8 bases between the two ends. The germline V gene encodes CDR1 MNHEY and CDR2 SVGAGI. This chain's CDR3 is CASSYPQGYGYTF. The CDR3 DNA reads TGTGCCAGCAGTTACCCACAGGGCTATGGCTACACCTTC.

The rearrangement uses TRBV20-1 and TRBJ1-2, with 8 bases identical to TRBD1. CDR3 length: 13 residues. J gave up 3 bases and V 1 base, and 1 base lay outside the gene matches. Germline-derived CDR1 and CDR2 are DFQATT and SNEGSKA (reference sequence). CDR3: CSARGGQDYGYTF. DNA of the CDR3: TGCAGTGCTAGAGGGGGACAGGACTATGGCTACACCTTC.